The 17 T cell receptor beta chains listed next were all sequenced from one sample in a study of blood T cell repertoires in COVID-19. Here immunoSEQ multiplex PCR was the method, and the copy in TCRdb shows in-frame clones only, minus some. This sample yields under 250,000 clones, of which around 81% are seen a single time; 4.4% belongs to the top ten. Material for sequencing was peripheral blood. Source of these receptors: a man aged 50 to 60 with active or convalescent COVID-19.

The CDR3 sequence: CASSRSTGEQFF. The CDR3 coding sequence is TGTGCCAGCAGCCGATCTACAGGAGAGCAGTTCTTC. The rearrangement joins TRBV3-1 (or the pseudogene TRBV3-2) to TRBJ2-1; possibly TRBD1 for D (5 bases). The CDR3 totals 12 residues. Germline loops: CDR1 LGHDT, CDR2 YNNKEL (reference sequence). V lost 4 bases and J 10 bases, leaving 11 bases between the germline ends.

The chain joins TRBV11-3 to TRBJ2-3, with a weak D call TRBD2 (5 bases). Germline V gene sequence: CDR1 SGHNT, CDR2 YENEEA. This CDR3 has 14 residues. The V end was cut by 5 bases, the J end by 4 bases, with 13 bases between. CDR3 in DNA: TGTGCCAGCAGCCCAGGACGGGGTTCAGATACGCAGTATTTT. Amino acids: CASSPGRGSDTQYF.

The chain combines TRBV6-5 with TRBJ1-2; D ambiguous. V lost 6 bases to trimming and J lost 2 bases, with 13 bases between them. Germline assignment: CDR1 MNHEY and CDR2 SVGAGI. The CDR3 loop spans 14 amino acids. The DNA for the CDR3 is TGTGCCAGCAGATATGGAACAGAGAACTATGGCTACACCTTC. Translated, it gives CASRYGTENYGYTF.

CDR3 DNA: TGTGCCTGGAGTGTAGAAGACAGGTTAACTGAAGCTTTCTTT. Protein sequence: CAWSVEDRLTEAFF. This chain connects TRBV30 to TRBJ1-1, with D perhaps matching TRBD1 (6 bases). Trimming took 0 bases from V and 5 from J, leaving 13 bases between them. Germline lookup yields CDR1 GTSNPN and CDR2 SVGIG (reference sequence). CDR3 length: 14 residues. The full variable domain, rest sourced from reference TRBV30 and TRBJ1-1, is SQTIHQWPATLVQPVGSPLSLECTVEGTSNPNLYWYRQAAGRGLQLLFYSVGIGQISSEVPQNLSASRPQDRQFILSSKKLLLSDSGFYLCAWSVEDRLTEAFFGQGTRLTVV.

The rearrangement links TRBV9 to TRBJ2-3; D unclear. Per the germline V gene, CDR1 is SGDLS and CDR2 is YYNGEE. The CDR3 length is 12 residues. Deletions cut 2 bases from V and 2 bases from J, with 3 bases between. CDR3 sequence reads: CASSVNTDTQYF. The CDR3 nucleotides are TGTGCCAGCAGCGTTAACACAGATACGCAGTATTTT. Full variable domain (remainder filled in from reference TRBV9 and TRBJ2-3): DSGVTQTPKHLITATGQRVTLRCSPRSGDLSVYWYQQSLDQGLQFLIQYYNGEERAKGNILERFSAQQFPDLHSELNLSSLELGDSALYFCASSVNTDTQYFGPGTRLTVL.

This rearrangement joins TRBV6-5 to TRBJ1-5, with 8 bases identical to TRBD1. Germline values: CDR1 MNHEY, CDR2 SVGAGI. V lost 10 bases and J lost 1; bases outside the gene matches: 9. CDR3 size: 15 residues. CDR3 nucleotides: TGTGCCACCGGACAGGGCGGGGGAAGCAATCAGCCCCAGCATTTT. Amino acids: CATGQGGGSNQPQHF.

V gene TRBV7-2 combines with J gene TRBJ2-7, with 8 bases matching TRBD2. CDR3 length equals 15 residues. Germline values: CDR1 SGHTA, CDR2 FQGNSA. J was trimmed by 1 base and V by 4 bases; bases with no gene match: 6. CDR3 bases: TGTGCCAGCAGCTGGGGTATAGCGGGATCCTACGAGCAGTACTTC. This sequence encodes CASSWGIAGSYEQYF.

The J gene is TRBJ2-7, the V gene TRBV4-2; 10 nucleotides align to TRBD2. CDR1 is LGHNA and CDR2 is YNFKEQ in the germline V gene. There are 15 residues in the CDR3. The V and J ends lost 2 bases and 5 bases, in that order; junction bases with no gene match: 6. The CDR3: CASSQTSGVGNEQYF. CDR3 DNA sequence: TGTGCCAGCAGCCAAACTAGCGGGGTCGGGAACGAGCAGTACTTC.

V is TRBV7-2 and J is TRBJ1-2; TRBD1 matches at 7 bases. This CDR3 is built from 15 residues. CDR1 is SGHTA and CDR2 is FQGNSA in the germline V gene. V dropped 2 bases and J dropped 11; count of bases not matched to a gene: 14. This CDR3 reads CASSLILSGTAPYTF. The CDR3 DNA reads TGTGCCAGCAGCTTAATTTTAAGTGGGACAGCCCCATACACCTTC.

The CDR3 spells CASNNGVAGDLGAFF. CDR3 nucleotide sequence: TGTGCCAGCAACAACGGGGTAGCGGGGGATCTAGGAGCGTTCTTC. The V call is TRBV6-5, the J call TRBJ2-1, with TRBD2 identical over 9 bases. CDR1 and CDR2 from the germline V gene are MNHEY and SVGAGI. The ends lost 7 bases at V and 15 bases at J; junction bases unmatched: 19. CDR3 length equals 15 residues.

The genes are TRBV18 and TRBJ1-6; 8 bases map to TRBD1. J gave up 6 bases and V 8 bases, and 9 bases lay outside the gene matches. The CDR3 loop spans 15 amino acids. CDR1 is KGHSH, CDR2 LQKENI, per germline. The CDR3 DNA is TGTGCCAGCAAAACCGGACAGGGACCTAATTCACCCCTCCACTTT. This encodes CASKTGQGPNSPLHF.

This sequence joins TRBV14 and TRBJ1-6; D is uncertain. The V end lost 5 bases, the J end lost 9 bases, and 11 bases lay between the germline ends. CDR1 is SGHDN and CDR2 is FVKESK in the germline V gene. The CDR3 runs to 13 residues. The CDR3 loop is CASSVLDGSPLHF. In DNA, the CDR3 is TGTGCCAGCAGCGTACTAGACGGTTCACCCCTCCACTTT.

The chain uses TRBV27 and TRBJ1-1; 9 positions agree with TRBD1. V was pared by 2 bases and J by 4 bases, with 5 bases of the junction left unmatched. Germline assignment: CDR1 MNHEY and CDR2 SMNVEV (reference sequence). The CDR3 is made up of 15 amino acids. CDR3 protein: CASSLTGQGGTEAFF. CDR3 in DNA: TGTGCCAGCAGTTTAACGGGACAGGGCGGCACTGAAGCTTTCTTT.

This clone was seen a handful of times. The chain uses TRBV6-2 or TRBV6-3 and TRBJ1-2; the D gene is possibly TRBD1 (6 bases). The CDR3 is 13 residues long. CDR1 and CDR2 (germline): MNHEY, SVGEGT. Trimming cost V 5 bases and J 5 bases, with 12 bases left between them. CDR3 nucleotide sequence: TGTGCCAGCAGTCCGGACAGCCTATATGGCTACACCTTC. Its protein is CASSPDSLYGYTF.

DNA of the CDR3: TGTGCCACCAGCAGAGATAGAACAGGAGACGTTTACACCTTC. Translated: CATSRDRTGDVYTF. The chain uses TRBV15 and TRBJ1-2; D might be TRBD1 (5 bases). Germline CDR1 is LNHNV and CDR2 is YYDKDF (reference sequence). V was clipped by 0 bases and J by 11 bases, with 16 bases between them. The CDR3 consists of 14 residues.

The J gene is TRBJ2-2, the V gene TRBV7-2; 7 nucleotides align to TRBD2. V was clipped by 2 bases and J by 3 bases; unmatched bases: 6. This CDR3 spans 16 amino acids. CDR1 is SGHTA and CDR2 is FQGNSA in the germline V gene. The CDR3 sequence: CASSLRGGVDTGELFF. For the CDR3, the DNA is TGTGCCAGCAGCTTACGCGGGGGTGTCGACACCGGGGAGCTGTTTTTT.

The V and J genes are TRBV18 and TRBJ2-6; 8 positions agree with TRBD2. V was clipped by 3 bases and J by 3 bases; unmatched bases: 1. Germline CDR1 reads KGHSH; CDR2 reads LQKENI. The CDR3 totals 15 residues. CDR3 loop: CASSPSGSGANVLTF. Written as DNA, the CDR3 is TGTGCCAGCTCACCGAGCGGGAGTGGGGCCAACGTCCTGACTTTC.